Given below is one T cell receptor beta chain in context. The sample originates from a study of T cell changes during pregnancy in multiple sclerosis. Here immunoSEQ multiplex PCR was the method, and the copy in TCRdb shows in-frame clones only, minus some. The sample consists of under 85,000 clones, approximately 90% of them appearing once. The CDR3 has 15 amino acids. V was pared by 1 base and J by 3 bases, with 12 bases between. Germline V gene data show CDR1 as MGHRA and CDR2 as YSYEKL. This receptor was identified in a female donor with multiple sclerosis, enrolled in a pregnancy study. This rearrangement joins TRBV4-1 to TRBJ2-5, with D tentatively TRBD2 (7 bases). The specimen was CD4+ T cells from peripheral blood mononuclear cells, collected before pregnancy. Written as DNA, the CDR3 is TGCGCCAGCAGCCAAGGACGGGGGGCGAAAGAGACCCAGTACTTC. Translation: CASSQGRGAKETQYF.